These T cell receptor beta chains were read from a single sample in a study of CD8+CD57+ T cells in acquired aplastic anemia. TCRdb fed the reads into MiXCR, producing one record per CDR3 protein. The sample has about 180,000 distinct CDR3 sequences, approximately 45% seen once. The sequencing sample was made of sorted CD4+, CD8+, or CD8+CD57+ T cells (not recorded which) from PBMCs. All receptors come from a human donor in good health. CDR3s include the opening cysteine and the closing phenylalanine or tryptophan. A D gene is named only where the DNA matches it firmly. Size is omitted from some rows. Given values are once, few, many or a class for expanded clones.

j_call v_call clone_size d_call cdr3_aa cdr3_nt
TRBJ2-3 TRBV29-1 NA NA CSVGGVSGDTQYF TGCAGCGTTGGAGGTGTCTCAGGCGATACGCAGTATTTT
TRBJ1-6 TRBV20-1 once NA CSATPPPPGRTPLHF TGCAGTGCTACTCCTCCCCCGCCGGGGAGAACACCCCTCCACTTT
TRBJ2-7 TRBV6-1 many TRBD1 CASRRPGQGSYEQYF TGTGCCAGCAGGAGACCGGGACAGGGTTCCTACGAGCAGTACTTC
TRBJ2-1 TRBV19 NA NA CASSIVGDSQFF TGTGCCAGTAGTATAGTTGGGGACTCGCAGTTCTTC
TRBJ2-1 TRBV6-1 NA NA CASSDRDYNEQFF TGTGCCAGCAGTGACCGGGACTACAATGAGCAGTTCTTC
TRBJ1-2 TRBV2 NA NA CASSPGTLNYGYTF TGTGCCAGCAGCCCCGGGACACTTAACTATGGCTACACCTTC
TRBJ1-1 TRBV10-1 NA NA CASSDPGLNTEAFF TGCGCCAGCAGTGACCCAGGGTTGAACACTGAAGCTTTCTTT
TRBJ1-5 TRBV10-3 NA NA CASSYGSNQPQHF TGTGCCAGCAGCTACGGCAGCAATCAGCCCCAGCATTTT
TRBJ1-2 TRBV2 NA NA CASRSDTYGYTF TGTGCCAGCAGATCCGACACCTATGGCTACACCTTC
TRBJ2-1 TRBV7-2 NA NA CASSLAGARVGDEQFF TGTGCCAGCAGCTTAGCGGGGGCTAGAGTGGGGGATGAGCAGTTCTTC
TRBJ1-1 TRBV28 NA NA CASSLEGGMNTEAFF TGTGCCAGCAGCCTCGAGGGGGGCATGAACACTGAAGCTTTCTTT
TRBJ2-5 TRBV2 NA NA CASSGSTGQETQYF TGTGCCAGCAGTGGGTCGACAGGCCAAGAGACCCAGTACTTC
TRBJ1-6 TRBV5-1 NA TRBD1 CASSWEPGQGFDSPLHF TGCGCCAGCAGCTGGGAACCGGGACAGGGTTTTGATTCACCCCTCCACTTT
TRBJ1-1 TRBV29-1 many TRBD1 CSSQRGTGLTEAFF TGCAGCTCTCAAAGGGGGACAGGGCTCACTGAAGCTTTCTTT
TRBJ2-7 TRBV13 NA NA CASSLEAGSHEQYF TGTGCCAGCAGCTTAGAGGCAGGTTCGCACGAGCAGTACTTC
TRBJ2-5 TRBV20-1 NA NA CSARRMRGETQYF TGCAGTGCTAGGCGGATGAGAGGGGAGACCCAGTACTTC
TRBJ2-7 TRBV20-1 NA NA CSAPFAARGYEQYF TGCAGTGCCCCGTTCGCAGCTCGCGGCTACGAGCAGTACTTC
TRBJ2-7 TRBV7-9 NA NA CASSLGLGAHEQYF TGTGCCAGCAGCTTAGGACTAGGAGCCCACGAGCAGTACTTC
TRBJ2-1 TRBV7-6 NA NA CASSLQGINEQFF TGTGCCAGCAGCCTTCAGGGTATCAATGAGCAGTTCTTC